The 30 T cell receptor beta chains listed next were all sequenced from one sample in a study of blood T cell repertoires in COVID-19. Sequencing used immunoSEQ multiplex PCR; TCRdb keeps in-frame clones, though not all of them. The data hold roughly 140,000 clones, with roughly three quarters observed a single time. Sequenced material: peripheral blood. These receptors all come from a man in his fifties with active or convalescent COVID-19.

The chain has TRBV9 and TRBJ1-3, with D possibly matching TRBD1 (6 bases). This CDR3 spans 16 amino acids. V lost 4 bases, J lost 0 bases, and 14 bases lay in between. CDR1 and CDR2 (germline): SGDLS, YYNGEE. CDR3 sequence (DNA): TGTGCCAGCAGCACCCGGACAGCCCTCTCTGGAAACACCATATATTTT. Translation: CASSTRTALSGNTIYF.

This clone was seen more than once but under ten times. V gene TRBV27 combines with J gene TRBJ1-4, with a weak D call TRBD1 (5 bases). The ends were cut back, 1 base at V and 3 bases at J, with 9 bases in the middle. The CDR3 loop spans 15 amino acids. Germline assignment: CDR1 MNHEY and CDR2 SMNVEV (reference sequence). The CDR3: CASSLFREANEKLFF. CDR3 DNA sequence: TGTGCCAGCAGTTTATTCAGGGAGGCTAATGAAAAACTGTTTTTT.

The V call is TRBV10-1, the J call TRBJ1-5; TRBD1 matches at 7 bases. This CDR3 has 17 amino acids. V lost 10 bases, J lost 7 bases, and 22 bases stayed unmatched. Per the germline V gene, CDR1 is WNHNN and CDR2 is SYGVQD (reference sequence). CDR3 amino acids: CATQYPGTAKKTQPQHF. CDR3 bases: TGCGCCACCCAATACCCAGGGACAGCCAAAAAAACCCAGCCCCAGCATTTT.

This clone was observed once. Here the CDR3 DNA reads TGTGCCAGCAGCCCCCATGGACTAGCGGGAGGGGTGGACGAGCAGTACTTC. Translated: CASSPHGLAGGVDEQYF. The chain combines TRBV11-2 with TRBJ2-7, with TRBD2 matching 15 bases. Per the germline V gene, CDR1 is SGHAT and CDR2 is FQNNGV. J was trimmed by 5 bases and V by 5 bases; bases with no gene match: 10. The CDR3 spans 17 residues.

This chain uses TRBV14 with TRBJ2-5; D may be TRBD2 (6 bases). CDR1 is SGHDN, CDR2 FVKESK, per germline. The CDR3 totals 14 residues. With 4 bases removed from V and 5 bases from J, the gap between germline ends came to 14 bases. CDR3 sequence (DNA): TGTGCCAGCAGCCCCCTGGAGGGATGGGAGACCCAGTACTTC. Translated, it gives CASSPLEGWETQYF. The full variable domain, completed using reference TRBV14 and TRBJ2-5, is EAGVTQFPSHSVIEKGQTVTLRCDPISGHDNLYWYRRVMGKEIKFLLHFVKESKQDESGMPNNRFLAERTGGTYSTLKVQPAELEDSGVYFCASSPLEGWETQYFGPGTRLLVL.

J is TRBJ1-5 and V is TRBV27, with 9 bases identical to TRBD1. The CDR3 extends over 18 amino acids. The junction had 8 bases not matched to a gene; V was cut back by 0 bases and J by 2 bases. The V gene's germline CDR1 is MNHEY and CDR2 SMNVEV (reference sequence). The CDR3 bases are TGTGCCAGCAGTTTATCGACAGGGGGTGGGTTTGGCAATCAGCCCCAGCATTTT. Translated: CASSLSTGGGFGNQPQHF.

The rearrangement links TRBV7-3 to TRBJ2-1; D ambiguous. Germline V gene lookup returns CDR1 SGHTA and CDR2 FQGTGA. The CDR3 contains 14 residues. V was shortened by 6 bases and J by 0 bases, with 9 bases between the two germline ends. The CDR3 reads CASSPRYSYNEQFF. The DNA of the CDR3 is TGTGCCAGCAGTCCTAGATACTCCTACAATGAGCAGTTCTTC.

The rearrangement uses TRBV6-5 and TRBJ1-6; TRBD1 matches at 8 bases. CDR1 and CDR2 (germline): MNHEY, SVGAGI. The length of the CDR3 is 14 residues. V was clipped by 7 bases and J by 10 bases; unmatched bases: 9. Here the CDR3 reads CASTAGGAGSPLHF. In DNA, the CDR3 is TGTGCCAGCACTGCAGGGGGCGCGGGGTCACCCCTCCACTTT.

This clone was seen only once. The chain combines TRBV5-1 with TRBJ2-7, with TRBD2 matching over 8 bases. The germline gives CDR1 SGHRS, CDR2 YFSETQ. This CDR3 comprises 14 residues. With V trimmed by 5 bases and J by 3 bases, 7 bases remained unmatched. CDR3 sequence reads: CASRTGGGHYEQYF. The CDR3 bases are TGCGCCAGCAGAACGGGAGGGGGTCACTACGAGCAGTACTTC.

CDR3 sequence reads: CASSFNRDYEQYF. The CDR3 region has the DNA TGTGCCAGCAGCTTTAACCGGGACTACGAGCAGTACTTC. This rearrangement joins TRBV7-8 to TRBJ2-7; the D gene is possibly TRBD2 (5 bases). V gave up 3 bases and J gave up 3 bases, with 9 bases separating them. CDR1 and CDR2 (germline): SGHVS, FQNEAQ. The length of the CDR3 is 13 residues.

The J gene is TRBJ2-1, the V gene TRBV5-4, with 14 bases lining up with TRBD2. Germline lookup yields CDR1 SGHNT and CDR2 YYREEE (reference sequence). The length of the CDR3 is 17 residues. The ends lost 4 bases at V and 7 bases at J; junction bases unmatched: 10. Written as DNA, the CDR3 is TGTGCCAGCAGCCAAACGGGACTAGCGGGAGTCGGGAATGAGCAGTTCTTC. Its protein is CASSQTGLAGVGNEQFF.

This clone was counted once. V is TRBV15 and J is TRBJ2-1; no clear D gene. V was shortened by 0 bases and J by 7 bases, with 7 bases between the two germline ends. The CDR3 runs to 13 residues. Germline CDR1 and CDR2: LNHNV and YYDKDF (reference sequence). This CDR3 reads CATSRDRANEQFF. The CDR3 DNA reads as TGTGCCACCAGCAGAGATCGAGCGAATGAGCAGTTCTTC.

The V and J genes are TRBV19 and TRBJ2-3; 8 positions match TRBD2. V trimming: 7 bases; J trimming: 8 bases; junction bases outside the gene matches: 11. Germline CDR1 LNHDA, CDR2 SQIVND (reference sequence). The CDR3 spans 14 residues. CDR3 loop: CASTPLARGGTQYF. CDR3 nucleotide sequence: TGTGCCAGTACGCCGCTGGCCCGGGGGGGTACGCAGTATTTT.

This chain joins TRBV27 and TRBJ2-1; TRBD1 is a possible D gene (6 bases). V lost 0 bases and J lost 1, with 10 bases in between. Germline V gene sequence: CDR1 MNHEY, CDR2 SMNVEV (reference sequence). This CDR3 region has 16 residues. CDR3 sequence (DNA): TGTGCCAGCAGTTTATCCCCTCAGGGGTCCTACAATGAGCAGTTCTTC. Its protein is CASSLSPQGSYNEQFF.

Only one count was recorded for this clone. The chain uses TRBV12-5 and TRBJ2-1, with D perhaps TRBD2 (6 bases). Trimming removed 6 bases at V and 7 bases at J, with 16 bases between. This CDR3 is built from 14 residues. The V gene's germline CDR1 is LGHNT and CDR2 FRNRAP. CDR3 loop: CASGSSREFNEQFF. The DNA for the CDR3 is TGTGCTAGTGGCTCCTCGCGGGAATTTAATGAGCAGTTCTTC.

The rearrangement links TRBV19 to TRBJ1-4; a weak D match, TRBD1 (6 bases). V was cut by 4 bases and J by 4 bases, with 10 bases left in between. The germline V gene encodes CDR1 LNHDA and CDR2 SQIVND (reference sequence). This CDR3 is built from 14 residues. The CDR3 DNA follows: TGTGCCAGTAGTACAGGACAGCTTAATGAAAAACTGTTTTTT. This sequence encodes CASSTGQLNEKLFF. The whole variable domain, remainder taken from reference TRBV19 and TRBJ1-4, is DGGITQSPKYLFRKEGQNVTLSCEQNLNHDAMYWYRQDPGQGLRLIYYSQIVNDFQKGDIAEGYSVSREKKESFPLTVTSAQKNPTAFYLCASSTGQLNEKLFFGSGTQLSVL.

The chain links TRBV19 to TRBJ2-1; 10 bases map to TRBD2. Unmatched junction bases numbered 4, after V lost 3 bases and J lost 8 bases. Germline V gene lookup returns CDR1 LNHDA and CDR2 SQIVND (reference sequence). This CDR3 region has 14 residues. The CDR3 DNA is TGTGCCAGTAGTATCCAGCGGGAGGGCCATGAGCAGTTCTTC. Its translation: CASSIQREGHEQFF.

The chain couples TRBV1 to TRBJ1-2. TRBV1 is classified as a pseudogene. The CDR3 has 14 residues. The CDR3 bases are TGCACCAGCAGCCAAGAAGAGGGAGGGTATGGCTACACCTTC. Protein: CTSSQEEGGYGYTF.

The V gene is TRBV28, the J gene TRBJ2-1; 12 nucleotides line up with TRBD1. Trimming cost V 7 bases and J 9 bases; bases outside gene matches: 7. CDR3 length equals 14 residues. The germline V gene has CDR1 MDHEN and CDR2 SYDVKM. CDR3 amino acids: CASIGGQGASEQFF. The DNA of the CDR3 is TGTGCCAGCATTGGGGGACAGGGGGCGAGTGAGCAGTTCTTC.

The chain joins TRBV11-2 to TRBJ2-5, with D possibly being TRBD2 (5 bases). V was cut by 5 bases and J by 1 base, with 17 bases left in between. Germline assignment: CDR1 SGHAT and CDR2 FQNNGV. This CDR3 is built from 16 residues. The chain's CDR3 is CASSDTHGIVQETQYF. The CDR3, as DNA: TGTGCCAGCAGCGACACCCACGGGATCGTCCAAGAGACCCAGTACTTC.

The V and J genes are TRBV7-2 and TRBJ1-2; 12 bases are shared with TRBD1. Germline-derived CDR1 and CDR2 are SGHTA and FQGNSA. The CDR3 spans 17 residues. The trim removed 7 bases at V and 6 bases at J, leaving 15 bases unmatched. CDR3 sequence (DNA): TGTGCCAGCACCCCTTATAGCCGGGACAGGGGGCCCCATGGCTACACCTTC. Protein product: CASTPYSRDRGPHGYTF. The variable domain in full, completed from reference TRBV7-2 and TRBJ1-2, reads GAGVSQSPSNKVTEKGKDVELRCDPISGHTALYWYRQSLGQGLEFLIYFQGNSAPDKSGLPSDRFSAERTGGSVSTLTIQRTQQEDSAVYLCASTPYSRDRGPHGYTFGSGTRLTVV.

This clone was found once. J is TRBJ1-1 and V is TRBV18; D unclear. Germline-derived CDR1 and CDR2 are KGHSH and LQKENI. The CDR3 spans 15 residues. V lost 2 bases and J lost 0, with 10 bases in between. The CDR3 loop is CASSPSSGMNTEAFF. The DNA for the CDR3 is TGTGCCAGCTCACCATCGTCCGGGATGAACACTGAAGCTTTCTTT.

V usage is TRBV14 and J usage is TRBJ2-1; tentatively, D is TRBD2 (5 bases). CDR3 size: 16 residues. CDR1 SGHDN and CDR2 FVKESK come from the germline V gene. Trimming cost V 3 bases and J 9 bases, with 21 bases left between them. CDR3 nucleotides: TGTGCCAGCAGCCATGGGCCCCGGCGGAACGCGGGTGAGCAGTTCTTC. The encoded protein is CASSHGPRRNAGEQFF.

CDR3 sequence: CASSRTGHGTGELFF. In DNA form, the CDR3 reads TGTGCCAGCAGCCGAACCGGACACGGGACCGGGGAGCTGTTTTTT. The rearrangement joins TRBV6-5 to TRBJ2-2; D possibly corresponds to TRBD1 (5 bases). The CDR3 is made up of 15 amino acids. V was clipped by 6 bases and J by 5 bases, with 16 bases between them. Germline V gene data show CDR1 as MNHEY and CDR2 as SVGAGI.

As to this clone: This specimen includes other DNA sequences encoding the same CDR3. DNA for the CDR3: TGTGCCAGTAGTCCAGCGGGAGGGTACTACGAGCAGTACTTC. Translation: CASSPAGGYYEQYF. The chain couples TRBV19 to TRBJ2-7, with 10 bases that match TRBD2. Per the germline V gene, CDR1 is LNHDA and CDR2 is SQIVND (reference sequence). V lost 5 bases and J lost 3; bases outside the gene matches: 4. CDR3 length equals 14 residues.

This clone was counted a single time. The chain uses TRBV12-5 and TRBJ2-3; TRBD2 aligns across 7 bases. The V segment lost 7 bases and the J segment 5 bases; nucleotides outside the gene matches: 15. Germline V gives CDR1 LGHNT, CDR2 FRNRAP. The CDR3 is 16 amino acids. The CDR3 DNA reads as TGTGCTAGTGCCCCCCGAGGGAGGGGTCCGCAAGATACGCAGTATTTT. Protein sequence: CASAPRGRGPQDTQYF. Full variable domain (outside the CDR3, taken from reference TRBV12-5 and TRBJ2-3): DARVTQTPRHKVTEMGQEVTMRCQPILGHNTVFWYRQTMMQGLELLAYFRNRAPLDDSGMPKDRFSAEMPDATLATLKIQPSEPRDSAVYFCASAPRGRGPQDTQYFGPGTRLTVL.

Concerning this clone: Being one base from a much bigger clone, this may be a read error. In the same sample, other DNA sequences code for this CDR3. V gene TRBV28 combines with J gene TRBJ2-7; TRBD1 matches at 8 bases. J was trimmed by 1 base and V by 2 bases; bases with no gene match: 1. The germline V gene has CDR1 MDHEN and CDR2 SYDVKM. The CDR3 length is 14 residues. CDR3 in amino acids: CASSLGTGSYEQYF. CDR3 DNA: TGTGCCAGCAGTTTAGGGACAGGTTCCTACGAGCAGTACTTC. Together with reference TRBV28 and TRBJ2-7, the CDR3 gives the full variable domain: DVKVTQSSRYLVKRTGEKVFLECVQDMDHENMFWYRQDPGLGLRLIYFSYDVKMKEKGDIPEGYSVSREKKERFSLILESASTNQTSMYLCASSLGTGSYEQYFGPGTRLTVT.

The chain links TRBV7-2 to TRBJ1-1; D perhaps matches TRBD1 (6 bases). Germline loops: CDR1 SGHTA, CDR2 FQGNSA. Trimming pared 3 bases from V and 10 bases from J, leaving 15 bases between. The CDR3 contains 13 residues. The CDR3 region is CASSLGFGGRAFF. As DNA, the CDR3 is TGTGCCAGCAGCTTGGGCTTCGGGGGGCGAGCTTTCTTT.

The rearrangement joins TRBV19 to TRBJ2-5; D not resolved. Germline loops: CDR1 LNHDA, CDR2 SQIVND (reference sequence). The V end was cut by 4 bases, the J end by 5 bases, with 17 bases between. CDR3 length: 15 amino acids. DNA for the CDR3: TGTGCCAGTAGTACGGGTTGGCTATCGAGGGAGACCCAGTACTTC. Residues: CASSTGWLSRETQYF. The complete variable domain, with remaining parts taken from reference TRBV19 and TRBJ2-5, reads DGGITQSPKYLFRKEGQNVTLSCEQNLNHDAMYWYRQDPGQGLRLIYYSQIVNDFQKGDIAEGYSVSREKKESFPLTVTSAQKNPTAFYLCASSTGWLSRETQYFGPGTRLLVL.

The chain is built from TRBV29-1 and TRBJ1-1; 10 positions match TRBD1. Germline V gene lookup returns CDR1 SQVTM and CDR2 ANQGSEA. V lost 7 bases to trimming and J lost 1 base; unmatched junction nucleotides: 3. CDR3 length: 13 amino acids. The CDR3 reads CSGQGARNTEAFF. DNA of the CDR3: TGCAGCGGACAGGGGGCAAGGAACACTGAAGCTTTCTTT.